This T cell receptor beta chain was sequenced for a study of blood T cell repertoires in COVID-19. Across the study: T cells, B-cell-depleted T cells, or PBMCs provided the cDNA or gDNA that served as material.

Trimming shortened V by 5 bases and J by 8 bases, and 18 bases separated the two germline ends. The CDR3 length is 14 residues. CDR1 and CDR2 (germline): SGHTA, FQGNSA. Participants were aged about 18 to 95 years, lived in roughly 23 US areas, and enrolled virtually. Assignments of participants to cohorts depended upon their own reported clinical history. Participants in the exposed group had met a COVID-19 case in the 2 weeks before joining the study. This table comes from immunoSEQ multiplex PCR, and its TCRdb copy is limited to in-frame clones, with some not included. The table lists more than 300,000 clones, 85% to 95% of them singletons. This clone turned up a few times.

The TCR originated in a woman in her thirties who had been exposed to COVID-19. Sequences were obtained from PBMCs or T cells enriched from blood (not recorded which). This chain uses TRBV7-2 with TRBJ1-2; D unclear. The CDR3, as DNA: TGTGCCAGCAGCGCGCCGCCTTCCCATTTGGGCTACACCTTC. It codes for CASSAPPSHLGYTF.